The sequence of this TCR beta chain was determined in a study of blood T cell repertoires in COVID-19. Across the whole study: Some COVID-19 samples were acute and others convalescent; all came from the United States, Italy and Spain. PBMCs, B-cell-depleted T cells, or T cells provided the cDNA or gDNA that made up the material.

In the original processing: Estimation of nucleated cell counts was performed using reference gene primer amplification. Here immunoSEQ multiplex PCR was the method, and the copy in TCRdb shows in-frame clones only, minus some. The DNA was the basis for D and trimming; V, J and clone size are from that table. The sample records around 170,000 clones, 88% being singletons. The sequence was obtained from a man aged 55 to 69 with acute or convalescent COVID-19. The sample consisted of peripheral blood.

The CDR3 reads CASSQDYGGYTF. The CDR3 DNA sequence: TGTGCCAGCAGCCAAGATTATGGCGGCTACACCTTC. The chain recombines TRBV3-1 (or the pseudogene TRBV3-2) with TRBJ1-2; D ambiguous. Trimming removed 0 bases from V and 8 bases from J, with 7 bases in between. CDR3 length: 12 amino acids. Germline assignment: CDR1 LGHDT and CDR2 YNNKEL (reference sequence).